This T cell receptor beta chain appears in the sequencing data of a study of T cell responses to AZD1222 COVID-19 vaccine. Study-level results: Regions 160-218 and 743-854 dominated among vaccine-associated CD4 TCRs spanning spike.

This CDR3 region has 13 residues. V was clipped by 5 bases and J by 8 bases, with 15 bases between them. Profiling relied on immunoSEQ multiplex PCR, and the TCRdb table lists in-frame clones only, not all of them. The sample includes over 100,000 clones, around 90% of them seen just once. This clone has only a few counts. Antigen specificity is unknown. The receptor comes from an adult in good health. The sample was peripheral blood, taken on day 0 of AZD1222 vaccination. The rearrangement links TRBV12-3 or TRBV12-4 to TRBJ1-2; TRBD1 might be the D (6 bases). DNA of the CDR3: TGTGCCAGCAGTCGACAGGAAGGGGAGGGCTACACCTTC. Translation gives CASSRQEGEGYTF.